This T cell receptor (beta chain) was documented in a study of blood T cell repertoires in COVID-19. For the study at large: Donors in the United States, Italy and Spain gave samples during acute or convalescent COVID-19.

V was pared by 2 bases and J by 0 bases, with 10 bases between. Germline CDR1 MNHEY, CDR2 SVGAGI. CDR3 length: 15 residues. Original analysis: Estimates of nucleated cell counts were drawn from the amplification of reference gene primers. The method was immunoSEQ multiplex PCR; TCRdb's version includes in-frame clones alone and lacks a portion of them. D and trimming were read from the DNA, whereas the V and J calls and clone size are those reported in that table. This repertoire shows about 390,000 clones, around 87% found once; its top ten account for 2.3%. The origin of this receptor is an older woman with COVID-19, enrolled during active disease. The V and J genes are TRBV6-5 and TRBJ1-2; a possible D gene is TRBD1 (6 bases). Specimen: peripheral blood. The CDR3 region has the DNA TGTGCCAGCAGTTACGGGCAGGGGCCTAACTATGGCTACACCTTC. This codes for CASSYGQGPNYGYTF.